Listed here is a single T cell receptor beta chain. V shed 4 bases and J shed 2 bases, with 6 bases lying between them. Germline V gives CDR1 SGHTA, CDR2 FQGNSA. CDR3 length equals 13 residues. The sample belongs to a study of T cell changes during pregnancy in multiple sclerosis. Assay: immunoSEQ multiplex PCR; the TCRdb copy retains only in-frame clones and omits some. This table has more than 30,000 clones, 85% to 95% appearing once. The rearrangement joins TRBV7-2 to TRBJ1-5, with D perhaps matching TRBD1 (6 bases). This TCR was recovered from a female donor with multiple sclerosis, enrolled in a pregnancy study. Sequencing was done on a sample of PBMCs (not recorded whether the cells were cultured). The CDR3 is CASSYRGNQPQHF. In nucleotides, the CDR3 is TGTGCCAGCAGCTACAGGGGCAATCAGCCCCAGCATTTT.